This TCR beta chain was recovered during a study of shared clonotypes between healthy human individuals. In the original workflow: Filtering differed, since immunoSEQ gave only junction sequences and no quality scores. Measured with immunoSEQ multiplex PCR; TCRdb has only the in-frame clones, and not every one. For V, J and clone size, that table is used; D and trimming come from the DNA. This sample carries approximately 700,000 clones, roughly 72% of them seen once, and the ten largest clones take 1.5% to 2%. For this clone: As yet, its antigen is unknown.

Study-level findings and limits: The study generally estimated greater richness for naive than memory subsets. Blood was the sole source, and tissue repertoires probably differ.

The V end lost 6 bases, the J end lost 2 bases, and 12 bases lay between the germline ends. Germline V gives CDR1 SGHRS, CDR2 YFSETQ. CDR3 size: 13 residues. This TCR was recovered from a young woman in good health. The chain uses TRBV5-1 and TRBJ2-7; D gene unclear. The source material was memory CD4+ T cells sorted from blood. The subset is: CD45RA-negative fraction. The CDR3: CASMRTKTYEQYF. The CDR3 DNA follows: TGCGCCAGCATGCGGACCAAAACCTACGAGCAGTACTTC.